This T cell receptor beta chain was identified in a study of yellow fever vaccine responses in identical twins. As for this clonotype: Its cognate antigen is unknown.

TCRdb called the RT-PCR reads again in MiXCR, with one record for every CDR3 protein. The sample consists of around 33,000 distinct CDR3 sequences, about three fifths of them appearing once. The study's findings and limits: Among the twins, the vaccine T cell response reportedly seemed partly convergent and partly personalized.

Germline CDR1 and CDR2: KGHDR and SFDVKD. The length of the CDR3 is 13 residues. V was trimmed by 4 bases and J by 10 bases, leaving 13 bases between them. The chain uses TRBV24-1 and TRBJ2-1; D is undetermined. The sequence was obtained from a woman younger than 30 who received the yellow fever vaccine. The starting material was T cells from blood (PBMCs), unsorted or a sorted subset (not recorded which), obtained before or after yellow fever vaccination (not recorded which). In DNA, the CDR3 is TGTGCCACCAGTGACCCCCTTGCCGGAGAGCAGTTCTTC. It is translated as CATSDPLAGEQFF.